Below are 12 T cell receptor beta chains sequenced from a single sample in a study of T-cell reconstitution after alpha-beta-depleted transplantation in children. Unique molecular identifiers were built into the TCRbeta library. TCRdb reanalysed the PCR reads using MiXCR and keeps one entry per CDR3 protein. Of some 590,000 distinct CDR3 sequences in the sample, roughly a tenth were seen once. The specimen was PBMCs from the stem cell graft donor, collected from the stem cell graft. These receptors originate from a human donor who donated a stem cell graft to a child with acute myeloid leukemia.

The gene calls are TRBV2 and TRBJ1-2; TRBD1 aligns across 9 bases. Looked up from germline, CDR1 is SNHLY and CDR2 is FYNNEI. This CDR3 has 15 amino acids. The trim removed 4 bases at V and 4 bases at J, leaving 7 bases unmatched. DNA of the CDR3: TGTGCCAGCAGTGCTACAGGGGGCAATGCCTATGGCTACACCTTC. Its protein is CASSATGGNAYGYTF.

This clonotype came up a few times. J is TRBJ2-2 and V is TRBV11-1; D is undetermined. The CDR3 is 18 residues long. Germline V CDR1 and CDR2: SGHAT, FQDESV (reference sequence). V was shortened by 5 bases and J by 3 bases, with 22 bases between the two germline ends. CDR3 sequence reads: CASSPFDLGRSDTGELFF. CDR3 bases: TGTGCCAGCAGCCCGTTCGATCTGGGCAGGTCGGACACCGGGGAGCTGTTTTTT. Drawing the rest from reference TRBV11-1 and TRBJ2-2, the complete variable domain is EAEVAQSPRYKITEKSQAVAFWCDPISGHATLYWYRQILGQGPELLVQFQDESVVDDSQLPKDRFSAERLKGVDSTLKIQPAELGDSAMYLCASSPFDLGRSDTGELFFGEGSRLTVL.

V and J are TRBV4-3 and TRBJ1-2; no firm D call. Germline values: CDR1 LGHNA, CDR2 YSLEER. CDR3 length: 15 amino acids. The germline V and J ends were trimmed by 0 bases and 4 bases, with 12 bases remaining between them. The CDR3 spells CASSQDLDSFYGYTF. The CDR3 coding sequence is TGCGCCAGCAGCCAAGATCTAGACTCCTTCTATGGCTACACCTTC.

The gene calls are TRBV4-3 and TRBJ2-3; 12 nucleotides match TRBD2. Trimming took 0 bases from V and 6 from J; bases not matched to a gene: 10. Germline lookup yields CDR1 LGHNA and CDR2 YSLEER. This CDR3 is 18 amino acids long. CDR3: CASSQELAGGQFGDTQYF. In DNA form, the CDR3 reads TGCGCCAGCAGCCAAGAGCTAGCGGGAGGGCAGTTTGGGGATACGCAGTATTTT.

The chain joins TRBV9 to TRBJ1-3; 8 nucleotides agree with TRBD1. CDR3 size: 16 residues. Per germline, CDR1 SGDLS and CDR2 YYNGEE. V lost 4 bases, J lost 1 base, and 7 bases stayed unmatched. In DNA, the CDR3 is TGTGCCAGCAGCTCCCGGGACAGGACTTCTGGAAACACCATATATTTT. It specifies CASSSRDRTSGNTIYF.

The chain has TRBV11-2 and TRBJ2-7; D is unclear. The CDR3 length is 13 residues. V was cut by 4 bases and J by 7 bases, with 14 bases left in between. CDR1 SGHAT and CDR2 FQNNGV come from the germline V gene. The CDR3 sequence is CASSSDLAGEQYF. The CDR3 region has the DNA TGTGCCAGCAGCTCTGACTTAGCTGGGGAGCAGTACTTC.

V usage is TRBV28 and J usage is TRBJ1-1, with 10 bases identical to TRBD1. Unmatched junction bases numbered 7, after V lost 2 bases and J lost 4 bases. This CDR3 has 16 amino acids. CDR1 MDHEN and CDR2 SYDVKM come from the germline V gene. The CDR3 DNA reads TGTGCCAGCAGTTTAGTGACAGGGGGCTTGGGCACTGAAGCTTTCTTT. It specifies CASSLVTGGLGTEAFF.

V usage is TRBV7-9 and J usage is TRBJ2-5, with TRBD1 as a possible D gene (5 bases). Deletions cut 7 bases from V and 7 bases from J, with 22 bases between. This CDR3 comprises 15 residues. From germline, CDR1 is SEHNR and CDR2 FQNEAQ (reference sequence). CDR3 region: CASTPLPRAHGTQYF. As DNA, the CDR3 is TGTGCCAGCACCCCCTTACCCAGGGCCCACGGGACCCAGTACTTC.

This clonotype was recorded a few times. This chain uses TRBV12-3 or TRBV12-4 with TRBJ2-7; the match to TRBD1 covers 10 bases. J was trimmed by 7 bases and V by 8 bases; bases with no gene match: 2. There are 11 residues in the CDR3. The CDR3 reads CASGDRGEQYF. CDR3 bases: TGTGCCAGCGGGGACAGGGGAGAGCAGTACTTC.

The genes are TRBV29-1 and TRBJ2-2; TRBD2 matches 8 bases. Germline trimming cut 2 bases from V and 0 bases from J; bases unmatched to any gene: 2. This CDR3 has 15 amino acids. CDR1 and CDR2 (germline): SQVTM, ANQGSEA. The CDR3 DNA follows: TGCAGCGTTGAAAGGCGGGGGGCGAACACCGGGGAGCTGTTTTTT. As protein: CSVERRGANTGELFF.

There are a few counts of this clonotype. The chain links TRBV20-1 to TRBJ2-2; maybe TRBD1 (5 bases). The CDR3 covers 13 residues. Germline values: CDR1 DFQATT, CDR2 SNEGSKA (reference sequence). V shed 7 bases and J shed 1 base, with 10 bases lying between them. CDR3 sequence: CSVPRENTGELFF. The CDR3 DNA reads as TGCAGTGTCCCCAGGGAGAACACCGGGGAGCTGTTTTTT.

A remark on this clonotype: This CDR3 fails to terminate in the conserved phenylalanine or tryptophan, so it likely reflects a read error. V is TRBV11-2 and J is TRBJ2-2, with D tentatively TRBD1 (6 bases). This CDR3 has 16 amino acids. Germline CDR1 is SGHAT and CDR2 is FQNNGV. The ends were cut back, 2 bases at V and 0 bases at J, with 10 bases in the middle. The CDR3 nucleotides are TGTGCCAGCAGCTTAAACAGGGCCCCGAACACCGGGGAGCTGTTTTTA. Amino acids: CASSLNRAPNTGELFL.